The rows below give T cell receptor beta chains drawn from one sample of a study of identical twins. Each CDR3 protein is one row after TCRdb ran MiXCR on the 5' RACE reads. The sample carries 450,000 or so distinct CDR3 sequences, 14% recorded once. The same data also went into a second study, on yellow fever vaccine responses in identical twins.

Sequencing was carried out using CD4+ T cells sorted from blood. The receptors shown here come from a young woman in good health. CDR3s include the opening cysteine and the closing phenylalanine or tryptophan. A D gene is named only where the DNA matches it firmly. Clone size appears in some rows only: once, few, many, or a class for an expanded clone.

D: -
J: TRBJ1-1
size: few
V: TRBV12-3/TRBV12-4
DNA: TGTGCCAGCAGTTTGAGTCCTATGAACACTGAAGCTTTCTTT
CDR3: CASSLSPMNTEAFF

D: -
J: TRBJ2-5
size: many
V: TRBV5-1
DNA: TGCGCCAGCAGCTTGGAGGGGGAAGAGACCCAGTACTTC
CDR3: CASSLEGEETQYF

D: -
J: TRBJ2-1
size: -
V: TRBV2
DNA: TGTGCCACCCACCCTGAAAGATTCTACAATGAGCAGTTCTTC
CDR3: CATHPERFYNEQFF

D: TRBD1
J: TRBJ2-7
size: few
V: TRBV12-3/TRBV12-4
DNA: TGTGCCAGCAGTTACAGGGGGTTCTCCTACGAGCAGTACTTC
CDR3: CASSYRGFSYEQYF

D: -
J: TRBJ2-7
size: -
V: TRBV27
DNA: TGTGCCAGCAGCCCGGACAAGAAGTACGAGCAGTACTTC
CDR3: CASSPDKKYEQYF

D: -
J: TRBJ2-6
size: -
V: TRBV27
DNA: TGTGCCAGCAGTTTTTGGCCGGACTTCTCTGGGGCCAACGTCCTGACTTTC
CDR3: CASSFWPDFSGANVLTF

D: -
J: TRBJ2-3
size: many
V: TRBV7-8
DNA: TGTGCCAGCAGCTTAGGGGAAGTCACGCAGTATTTT
CDR3: CASSLGEVTQYF

D: -
J: TRBJ1-1
size: few
V: TRBV10-3
DNA: TGTGCCATCAGTTTCCGACAGGAGGGAACTGAAGCTTTCTTT
CDR3: CAISFRQEGTEAFF

D: TRBD1
J: TRBJ2-7
size: -
V: TRBV10-3
DNA: TGTGCCATCAGTGAGCCGGGAACGACAGGGACCTACGAGCAGTACTTC
CDR3: CAISEPGTTGTYEQYF

D: TRBD2
J: TRBJ2-1
size: -
V: TRBV20-1
DNA: TGCAGTGCTAGAGAGATTAGCGGGAGCTCCTACAATGAGCAGTTCTTC
CDR3: CSAREISGSSYNEQFF